Each of the 27 T cell receptor beta chains below was sequenced from the same sample in a study of T cells after yellow fever vaccination. TCRdb processed the 5' RACE reads anew with MiXCR; each CDR3 protein has one entry. The table shows 280,000 or so distinct CDR3 sequences, with 7.5% to 9.5% occurring only once. The material was CD4+ T cells sorted from PBMCs, obtained 5 days after the yellow fever booster vaccination. The receptors were sampled from a man in his late teens or twenties who received the YFV17D yellow fever vaccine.

This clonotype was counted many times. The chain combines TRBV2 with TRBJ2-3; the match to TRBD2 covers 7 bases. CDR1 and CDR2 (germline): SNHLY, FYNNEI. The CDR3 consists of 14 residues. V was pared by 4 bases and J by 5 bases, with 6 bases of the junction left unmatched. This chain's CDR3 is CASSVSGVGDTQYF. The CDR3 coding sequence is TGTGCCAGCAGTGTAAGCGGGGTGGGAGATACGCAGTATTTT.

This clonotype was seen many times. The chain recombines TRBV4-2 with TRBJ2-4; no clear D. The CDR3 loop spans 14 amino acids. V was pared by 1 base and J by 5 bases, with 9 bases between. Germline CDR1 LGHNA, CDR2 YNFKEQ. The CDR3 here is CASSQGAAENIQYF. The CDR3 DNA is TGTGCCAGCAGCCAAGGAGCCGCCGAAAACATTCAGTACTTC.

The chain combines TRBV6-5 with TRBJ2-2, with D possibly matching TRBD2 (5 bases). The germline V and J ends were trimmed by 6 bases and 6 bases, with 14 bases remaining between them. This CDR3 region has 14 residues. Looked up from germline, CDR1 is MNHEY and CDR2 is SVGAGI. The CDR3 region is CASRLVGDPGELFF. CDR3 in DNA: TGTGCCAGCAGATTGGTGGGAGATCCCGGGGAGCTGTTTTTT.

This clonotype has a handful of counts. The V call is TRBV7-2, the J call TRBJ2-5; D unclear. CDR1 SGHTA and CDR2 FQGNSA come from the germline V gene. Deletions cut 4 bases from V and 5 bases from J, with 11 bases between. CDR3 length: 13 residues. The CDR3 spells CASSSTRPETQYF. CDR3 bases: TGTGCCAGCAGCTCCACTCGGCCGGAGACCCAGTACTTC.

In its sample, this clonotype was seen many times. The chain links TRBV7-3 to TRBJ2-2; TRBD1 might be the D (5 bases). This CDR3 contains 16 residues. The V end was cut by 2 bases, the J end by 0 bases, with 10 bases between. Germline CDR1 reads SGHTA; CDR2 reads FQGTGA. The CDR3 is CASSLSGASNTGELFF. CDR3 bases: TGTGCCAGCAGCTTATCTGGGGCATCGAACACCGGGGAGCTGTTTTTT.

This clonotype showed up many times. The rearrangement links TRBV12-3 or TRBV12-4 to TRBJ1-4; D gene ambiguous. Trimming shortened V by 2 bases and J by 4 bases, and 8 bases separated the two germline ends. This CDR3 contains 14 residues. This CDR3 reads CASSLQAINEKLFF. The CDR3 region has the DNA TGTGCCAGCAGTTTACAGGCGATTAATGAAAAACTGTTTTTT.

This clonotype showed up just a few times. The chain uses TRBV9 and TRBJ2-1; possibly TRBD1 for D (5 bases). This CDR3 has 20 residues. CDR1 is SGDLS and CDR2 is YYNGEE in the germline V gene. Trimming took off 3 bases at V and 0 bases at J, with 25 bases between the two ends. The CDR3 DNA is TGTGCCAGCAGCGCCAAGGCGTCTGGACAACCCAGGAGCTCCTACAATGAGCAGTTCTTC. As protein: CASSAKASGQPRSSYNEQFF. Drawing the rest from reference TRBV9 and TRBJ2-1, the complete variable domain is DSGVTQTPKHLITATGQRVTLRCSPRSGDLSVYWYQQSLDQGLQFLIQYYNGEERAKGNILERFSAQQFPDLHSELNLSSLELGDSALYFCASSAKASGQPRSSYNEQFFGPGTRLTVL.

The rearrangement uses TRBV2 and TRBJ1-1; 7 nucleotides align to TRBD1. CDR3 length equals 12 residues. Germline V CDR1 and CDR2: SNHLY, FYNNEI. J gave up 8 bases and V 6 bases, and 6 bases lay outside the gene matches. The CDR3 here is CASRIGTVEAFF. The CDR3 DNA sequence: TGTGCCAGCAGAATAGGGACAGTAGAAGCTTTCTTT.

V usage is TRBV28 and J usage is TRBJ2-7; D gene uncertain. V lost 7 bases and J lost 2, with 12 bases in between. Per the germline V gene, CDR1 is MDHEN and CDR2 is SYDVKM. The CDR3 runs 13 residues. The CDR3 is CASTEGHTYEQYV. As DNA, the CDR3 is TGTGCCAGCACGGAAGGTCATACCTACGAGCAGTACGTC.

The chain couples TRBV4-2 to TRBJ2-3, with TRBD2 matching over 8 bases. V shed 0 bases and J 4 bases; nucleotides not matched to a gene: 9. The CDR3 covers 17 residues. Germline V gene data show CDR1 as LGHNA and CDR2 as YNFKEQ. CDR3 bases: TGTGCCAGCAGCCAAGATTACGGCGGGGGGTGGGCAGATACGCAGTATTTT. As protein: CASSQDYGGGWADTQYF.

The V gene is TRBV20-1, the J gene TRBJ1-1; D is uncertain. Trimming left V 7 bases short and J 3 bases short, with 15 bases between. This CDR3 has 13 residues. CDR1 is DFQATT and CDR2 is SNEGSKA in the germline V gene (reference sequence). The CDR3 region is CSGTRRGDTEAFF. Written as DNA, the CDR3 is TGCAGTGGCACTCGCCGTGGGGACACTGAAGCTTTCTTT.

There are many counts of this clonotype. This chain connects TRBV10-3 to TRBJ2-2; D may be TRBD2 (6 bases). V was shortened by 6 bases and J by 0 bases, with 11 bases between the two germline ends. The CDR3 spans 15 residues. Germline assignment: CDR1 ENHRY and CDR2 SYGVKD. As DNA, the CDR3 is TGTGCCATCAGCCCCGGGGGAGCGAACACCGGGGAGCTGTTTTTT. Translation: CAISPGGANTGELFF.

This clonotype came up a few times. The V gene is TRBV12-3 or TRBV12-4, the J gene TRBJ1-1; D is uncertain. Trimming shortened V by 5 bases and J by 7 bases, and 17 bases separated the two germline ends. This CDR3 comprises 14 residues. CDR3 amino acids: CASSRRQSMDEAFF. DNA for the CDR3: TGTGCCAGCAGTCGTAGGCAATCGATGGATGAAGCTTTCTTT.

This clonotype was picked up many times. The chain employs TRBV18 and TRBJ2-2; the match to TRBD1 covers 7 bases. The CDR3 is made up of 15 amino acids. V shed 3 bases and J 0 bases; nucleotides not matched to a gene: 1. Looked up from germline, CDR1 is KGHSH and CDR2 is LQKENI. This CDR3 reads CASSPGTANTGELFF. CDR3 sequence (DNA): TGTGCCAGCTCACCCGGGACAGCGAACACCGGGGAGCTGTTTTTT.

There are many counts of this clonotype. V gene TRBV18 combines with J gene TRBJ2-1; 7 bases match TRBD1. The trim removed 6 bases at V and 5 bases at J, leaving 1 base unmatched. The CDR3 loop spans 12 amino acids. Looked up from germline, CDR1 is KGHSH and CDR2 is LQKENI. The CDR3 DNA reads as TGTGCCAGCTCTGACAGGGACAATGAGCAGTTCTTC. It specifies CASSDRDNEQFF.

This clonotype has a count of ten or more. The V and J genes are TRBV5-1 and TRBJ2-2, with D perhaps TRBD1 (6 bases). Trimming left V 4 bases short and J 5 bases short, with 9 bases between. From germline, CDR1 is SGHRS and CDR2 YFSETQ. The CDR3 covers 13 residues. This CDR3 is CASSPQGTGELFF. The CDR3 DNA is TGCGCCAGCAGCCCTCAGGGGACCGGGGAGCTGTTTTTT.

The V call is TRBV7-2, the J call TRBJ1-2, with D unclear. This CDR3 has 14 amino acids. The germline V gene has CDR1 SGHTA and CDR2 FQGNSA. V lost 2 bases and J 4 bases, leaving 11 bases between the germline ends. Here the CDR3 DNA reads TGTGCCAGCAGCTTAACCGGGCTGGTCTATGGCTACACCTTC. Protein sequence: CASSLTGLVYGYTF.

The chain is built from TRBV4-1 and TRBJ1-6, with D tentatively TRBD1 (6 bases). There are 16 residues in the CDR3. Germline V gives CDR1 MGHRA, CDR2 YSYEKL. Trimming took off 2 bases at V and 7 bases at J, with 15 bases between the two ends. CDR3 loop: CASSQWGQGQNSPLHF. The DNA of the CDR3 is TGCGCCAGCAGCCAATGGGGGCAGGGGCAGAATTCACCCCTCCACTTT.

The V and J genes are TRBV19 and TRBJ1-5; D call uncertain. The CDR3 sequence is 14 residues long. The V and J ends lost 0 bases and 2 bases respectively, with 5 bases between them. Germline values: CDR1 LNHDA, CDR2 SQIVND (reference sequence). The CDR3 DNA follows: TGTGCCAGTAGTATAGACGGACGCAATCAGCCCCAGCATTTT. This encodes CASSIDGRNQPQHF. The full variable domain, with the rest looked up from reference TRBV19 and TRBJ1-5, is DGGITQSPKYLFRKEGQNVTLSCEQNLNHDAMYWYRQDPGQGLRLIYYSQIVNDFQKGDIAEGYSVSREKKESFPLTVTSAQKNPTAFYLCASSIDGRNQPQHFGDGTRLSIL.

This clonotype has more than one count but fewer than ten. V gene TRBV7-2 combines with J gene TRBJ2-5; no firm D call. The CDR3 sequence is 12 residues long. CDR1 is SGHTA and CDR2 is FQGNSA in the germline V gene. V was pared by 5 bases and J by 5 bases, with 9 bases between. CDR3 in DNA: TGTGCCAGCAGCCTGTATTGGGAGACCCAGTACTTC. Translation gives CASSLYWETQYF.

The rearrangement joins TRBV25-1 to TRBJ2-7; D gene ambiguous. V gave up 11 bases and J gave up 4 bases, with 21 bases separating them. The CDR3 runs 14 residues. The germline gives CDR1 MGHDK, CDR2 SYGVNS. CDR3 region: CAASDQTRPYEQYV. CDR3 bases: TGTGCCGCGAGCGACCAGACAAGACCTTACGAGCAGTACGTC.

The chain is built from TRBV5-1 and TRBJ1-1; TRBD1 is a possible D gene (6 bases). The CDR3 sequence is 13 residues long. Trimming took 8 bases from V and 1 from J, leaving 12 bases between them. From germline, CDR1 is SGHRS and CDR2 YFSETQ. CDR3 region: CASQTGQNTEAFF. DNA for the CDR3: TGCGCCAGTCAGACAGGCCAGAACACTGAAGCTTTCTTT.

This clonotype was recorded many times. J is TRBJ1-2 and V is TRBV27, with TRBD1 matching over 7 bases. J lost 0 bases, V lost 5 bases, and 6 bases had no gene match. CDR3 length: 15 residues. Germline assignment: CDR1 MNHEY and CDR2 SMNVEV (reference sequence). Here the CDR3 reads CASSHRQGANYGYTF. CDR3 in DNA: TGTGCCAGCAGTCACCGACAGGGTGCTAACTATGGCTACACCTTC.

This clonotype was counted a few times. The chain recombines TRBV7-2 with TRBJ2-5; no definite D call. The CDR3 is made up of 14 amino acids. Germline values: CDR1 SGHTA, CDR2 FQGNSA. V gave up 5 bases and J gave up 4 bases, with 14 bases separating them. The CDR3 DNA sequence: TGTGCCAGCAGCCGGACCCTCCTCGGAGAGACCCAGTACTTC. As protein: CASSRTLLGETQYF.

CDR3 bases: TGTGCCAGCAGTGCCCGACACCACGGCCAGCCCCAGCATTTT. Translation gives CASSARHHGQPQHF. This sequence joins TRBV6-1 and TRBJ1-5; no clear D. Per the germline V gene, CDR1 is MNHNS and CDR2 is SASEGT. Trimming stripped 4 bases from V and 7 bases from J, with 14 bases between. The CDR3 is made up of 14 amino acids.

The CDR3 bases are TGCAGCGTTGGGGAGGACAGAAGAGCTTTCTTT. This sequence encodes CSVGEDRRAFF. The V call is TRBV29-1, the J call TRBJ1-1; tentatively, D is TRBD1 (6 bases). CDR3 size: 11 residues. Germline V gives CDR1 SQVTM, CDR2 ANQGSEA. V lost 4 bases, J lost 10 bases, and 13 bases lay in between.

In its sample, this clonotype was seen a few times. The chain has TRBV6-2 or TRBV6-3 and TRBJ2-2; 10 bases are a match to TRBD2. Germline trimming cut 6 bases from V and 6 bases from J; bases unmatched to any gene: 4. Germline V gene data show CDR1 as MNHEY and CDR2 as SVGEGT. The CDR3 is 14 residues long. CDR3 bases: TGTGCCAGCAGGGAGCGGGGGGGCCCCGGGGAGCTGTTTTTT. Its protein product is CASRERGGPGELFF.